Below, 26 T cell receptor beta chains from the same sample are listed, as sequenced in a study of identical twins. TCRdb redid the calling of the 5' RACE reads with MiXCR, one entry per CDR3 protein. In the table there are around 370,000 distinct CDR3 sequences, about 10% of which are singletons. Source material: naive T cells sorted from blood. The origin of the receptors is a woman aged 50 to 60 in good health.

The sample holds a few counts of this clonotype. The chain uses TRBV3-1 and TRBJ2-1; TRBD2 agrees at 7 bases. The V and J ends lost 0 bases and 6 bases, in that order; junction bases with no gene match: 11. This CDR3 comprises 17 residues. Germline V gives CDR1 LGHDT, CDR2 YNNKEL (reference sequence). This chain's CDR3 is CASSQELWTSALNEQFF. The CDR3 bases are TGTGCCAGCAGCCAAGAATTGTGGACTAGTGCTCTCAATGAGCAGTTCTTC.

This clonotype was picked up many times. The V call is TRBV3-1, the J call TRBJ2-7; 7 positions match TRBD2. The germline CDR1 and CDR2 sequences are LGHDT and YNNKEL (reference sequence). This CDR3 has 15 amino acids. V was pared by 3 bases and J by 2 bases, with 7 bases of the junction left unmatched. In DNA, the CDR3 is TGTGCCAGCAGCCATGGTGGTAGCGGGCCCTACGAGCAGTACTTC. Its protein product is CASSHGGSGPYEQYF.

The sample holds a few counts of this clonotype. J is TRBJ2-1 and V is TRBV29-1; D perhaps matches TRBD2 (5 bases). The CDR3 covers 11 residues. Germline CDR1 SQVTM, CDR2 ANQGSEA. With 2 bases removed from V and 13 bases from J, the gap between germline ends came to 12 bases. CDR3 bases: TGCAGCGTTGAACCCAGCGGACCTCAGTTCTTC. The encoded protein is CSVEPSGPQFF.

This clonotype was counted between two and nine times. The CDR3 coding sequence is TGTGCCATCAGTGAGCCCCCCGGGGCTCCTGGGGCCAACGTCCTGACTTTC. This codes for CAISEPPGAPGANVLTF. J is TRBJ2-6 and V is TRBV10-3, with D perhaps TRBD1 or TRBD2 (5 bases each). Per the germline V gene, CDR1 is ENHRY and CDR2 is SYGVKD. This CDR3 contains 17 residues. V was clipped by 2 bases and J by 2 bases, with 13 bases between them.

A few counts support this clonotype. This chain joins TRBV7-2 and TRBJ2-5, with D possibly being TRBD2 (5 bases). This CDR3 is built from 15 residues. V was pared by 3 bases and J by 5 bases, with 16 bases between. Germline CDR1 reads SGHTA; CDR2 reads FQGNSA. The CDR3 protein is CASSFLLSRGETQYF. CDR3 nucleotide sequence: TGTGCCAGCAGCTTCCTCCTCTCCCGAGGGGAGACCCAGTACTTC.

This clonotype was counted between two and nine times. This chain connects TRBV20-1 to TRBJ1-1; no clear D. This CDR3 has 12 amino acids. Trimming stripped 3 bases from V and 6 bases from J, with 11 bases between. The V gene's germline CDR1 is DFQATT and CDR2 SNEGSKA (reference sequence). The CDR3 DNA follows: TGCAGTGCTAGCCGAACCCACGCTGAAGCTTTCTTT. Encoded protein: CSASRTHAEAFF.

Only a few counts were recorded for this clonotype. V is TRBV5-1 and J is TRBJ2-5; 10 bases fit TRBD1. The CDR3 sequence is 16 residues long. The V segment lost 4 bases and the J segment 1 base; nucleotides outside the gene matches: 7. The germline CDR1 and CDR2 sequences are SGHRS and YFSETQ. The DNA of the CDR3 is TGCGCCAGCAGCGCGACAGGGGGCTATAGCCAAGAGACCCAGTACTTC. Its translation is CASSATGGYSQETQYF.

This clonotype was seen at least ten times. The chain links TRBV20-1 to TRBJ1-5, with D hard to call. This CDR3 is 14 amino acids long. Germline CDR1 reads DFQATT; CDR2 reads SNEGSKA (reference sequence). The V and J ends lost 4 bases and 0 bases respectively, with 10 bases between them. The CDR3 loop reads CSATSPSSNQPQHF. The CDR3 DNA follows: TGCAGTGCTACCTCCCCAAGTAGCAATCAGCCCCAGCATTTT.

This clonotype was seen a handful of times. The chain employs TRBV4-2 and TRBJ1-1; 7 nucleotides agree with TRBD1. The CDR3 has 16 residues. CDR1 LGHNA and CDR2 YNFKEQ come from the germline V gene. V dropped 3 bases and J dropped 2; count of bases not matched to a gene: 9. This CDR3 reads CASSHQGGLPNTEAFF. The CDR3 region has the DNA TGTGCCAGCAGCCATCAGGGGGGTTTGCCTAACACTGAAGCTTTCTTT.

This clonotype was picked up a small number of times. CDR3 in DNA: TGTGCCAGCGCACGGAACCCCGGACAGGGCGGAGAGCAGTACTTC. Protein sequence: CASARNPGQGGEQYF. The V call is TRBV6-5, the J call TRBJ2-7; 8 bases align to TRBD1. The J segment lost 7 bases and the V segment lost 8 bases, leaving 16 bases of the junction unmatched. In germline, CDR1 is MNHEY, CDR2 SVGAGI. The CDR3 is 15 residues long.

The rearrangement uses TRBV24-1 and TRBJ1-1; D is ambiguous. The CDR3 contains 16 residues. V was trimmed by 3 bases and J by 1 base, leaving 14 bases between them. CDR1 KGHDR and CDR2 SFDVKD come from the germline V gene. The CDR3, as DNA: TGTGCCACCAGTGATCTATCGACGGGAAAGAACACTGAAGCTTTCTTT. This encodes CATSDLSTGKNTEAFF.

This clonotype has a handful of counts. V is TRBV25-1 and J is TRBJ2-2, with 8 bases aligning to TRBD2. The V and J ends lost 9 bases and 4 bases, in that order; junction bases with no gene match: 10. The CDR3 has 15 residues. Germline values: CDR1 MGHDK, CDR2 SYGVNS. CDR3 bases: TGTGCCAGGAGGCCCCGGGAGGGTCTCACCGGGGAGCTGTTTTTT. It specifies CARRPREGLTGELFF.

CDR3 protein: CASRGVGASDEQFF. CDR3 DNA sequence: TGCGCCAGCAGGGGGGTGGGAGCCTCGGATGAGCAGTTCTTC. This sequence joins TRBV10-2 and TRBJ2-1; D might be TRBD1 or TRBD2, each matching 5 bases. Trimming removed 6 bases from V and 8 bases from J, with 17 bases in between. Germline values: CDR1 WSHSY, CDR2 SAAADI. This CDR3 is built from 14 residues.

This clonotype was seen at least ten times. The chain uses TRBV6-6 and TRBJ1-6; D unclear. The CDR3 length is 12 residues. The ends were cut back, 2 bases at V and 8 bases at J, with 4 bases in the middle. Germline values: CDR1 MNHNY, CDR2 SVGAGI (reference sequence). The CDR3 DNA reads TGTGCCAGCAGTTACCTTGATTCACCCCTCCACTTT. Encoded protein: CASSYLDSPLHF.

This clonotype was seen a handful of times. This rearrangement joins TRBV10-3 to TRBJ2-5; perhaps TRBD2 as D (5 bases). This CDR3 region has 13 residues. CDR1 and CDR2 (germline): ENHRY, SYGVKD. Trimming removed 11 bases at V and 3 bases at J, with 16 bases between. The CDR3 nucleotides read TGTGCCTCATGGCCCGGGATGGAAGAGACCCAGTACTTC. Translation gives CASWPGMEETQYF.

Worth noting for this clonotype: A much bigger clone sits one base away, suggesting this may be a read error. The CDR3 DNA reads as TGTGCCAGCAGCTCCACATCCCCAGATACGCGGTATTTT. The encoded protein is CASSSTSPDTRYF. This chain connects TRBV11-2 to TRBJ2-3, with unresolved D. This CDR3 region has 13 residues. The germline CDR1 and CDR2 sequences are SGHAT and FQNNGV.

J is TRBJ2-7 and V is TRBV6-6; 9 positions agree with TRBD1. CDR1 is MNHNY and CDR2 is SVGAGI in the germline V gene (reference sequence). The CDR3 is 15 amino acids. V lost 6 bases and J lost 4; bases outside the gene matches: 10. The CDR3 is CASRINRGQDYEQYF. Here the CDR3 DNA reads TGTGCCAGCAGAATCAACAGGGGGCAAGATTACGAGCAGTACTTC.

This clonotype has just a few counts. The chain links TRBV5-1 to TRBJ2-3, with unresolved D. The CDR3 loop spans 13 amino acids. Trimming pared 1 base from V and 3 bases from J, leaving 6 bases between. Germline V gene data show CDR1 as SGHRS and CDR2 as YFSETQ. This CDR3 reads CASSLTETDTQYF. CDR3 bases: TGCGCCAGCAGCTTGACAGAAACAGATACGCAGTATTTT.

As to this clonotype: This CDR3 is missing its conserved last phenylalanine or tryptophan, likely due to a read error. The genes are TRBV24-1 and TRBJ2-1; D is unclear. Trimming cost V 5 bases and J 5 bases, with 18 bases left between them. The CDR3 is 16 residues long. Germline assignment: CDR1 KGHDR and CDR2 SFDVKD. The CDR3 DNA follows: TGTGCCACCAGTGGAACCCTCGGCAGGTTCAACAATGAGCAGTTCTTA. Translation gives CATSGTLGRFNNEQFL.

The table lists this clonotype with many counts. The V gene is TRBV20-1, the J gene TRBJ1-4, with D possibly TRBD1 on 5 matching bases. V was trimmed by 0 bases and J by 5 bases, leaving 13 bases between them. The CDR3 has 15 amino acids. Germline V CDR1 and CDR2: DFQATT, SNEGSKA (reference sequence). The CDR3, as DNA: TGCAGTGCTAGAGATAAGGGGACCGAAAATGAAAAACTGTTTTTT. Residues: CSARDKGTENEKLFF.

This sequence joins TRBV20-1 and TRBJ2-3; maybe TRBD2 (5 bases). In germline, CDR1 is DFQATT, CDR2 SNEGSKA (reference sequence). The V and J ends lost 6 bases and 5 bases respectively, with 18 bases between them. This CDR3 is built from 14 residues. The CDR3 loop reads CSAELGPRVDTQYF. CDR3 coding DNA: TGCAGTGCCGAACTTGGCCCGAGGGTAGATACGCAGTATTTT.

This clonotype was counted between two and nine times. The chain recombines TRBV16 with TRBJ1-2; 7 nucleotides line up with TRBD1. Germline loops: CDR1 KGHSY, CDR2 FQNENV. Germline trimming cut 7 bases from V and 0 bases from J; bases unmatched to any gene: 14. The CDR3 runs to 17 residues. CDR3 protein: CASTRQGRNWANYGYTF. The CDR3 DNA follows: TGTGCCAGCACCAGACAGGGAAGAAATTGGGCTAACTATGGCTACACCTTC.

This clonotype has a count of ten or more. The chain recombines TRBV12-3 or TRBV12-4 with TRBJ2-1; 7 bases are shared with TRBD2. The V and J ends lost 3 bases and 3 bases, in that order; junction bases with no gene match: 8. The CDR3 spans 16 residues. CDR3 in DNA: TGTGCCAGCAGTTTTGGAGCGGGAATCTTCTACAATGAGCAGTTCTTC. This encodes CASSFGAGIFYNEQFF.

The V and J genes are TRBV2 and TRBJ2-7; 8 nucleotides match TRBD1. The germline V gene has CDR1 SNHLY and CDR2 FYNNEI. The CDR3 extends over 11 amino acids. As DNA, the CDR3 is TGTGCCAGCAAGGTACCAGGGGGCGCGCACGTC. This translates into CASKVPGGAHV.

The chain couples TRBV10-3 to TRBJ2-7; D ambiguous. This CDR3 contains 13 residues. V lost 2 bases to trimming and J lost 0 bases, with 5 bases between them. Germline loops: CDR1 ENHRY, CDR2 SYGVKD. The CDR3 nucleotides read TGTGCCATCAGTGAGGTGGCCTCCTACGAGCAGTACTTC. Translating it yields CAISEVASYEQYF.

This clonotype was counted between two and nine times. This rearrangement joins TRBV7-8 to TRBJ2-4; D might be TRBD1 or TRBD2, each matching 5 bases. Trimming removed 0 bases from V and 2 bases from J, with 8 bases in between. Per germline, CDR1 SGHVS and CDR2 FQNEAQ. This CDR3 region has 15 residues. DNA for the CDR3: TGTGCCAGCAGCTTAGCGCCGGGACCCAAAAACATTCAGTACTTC. This translates into CASSLAPGPKNIQYF.